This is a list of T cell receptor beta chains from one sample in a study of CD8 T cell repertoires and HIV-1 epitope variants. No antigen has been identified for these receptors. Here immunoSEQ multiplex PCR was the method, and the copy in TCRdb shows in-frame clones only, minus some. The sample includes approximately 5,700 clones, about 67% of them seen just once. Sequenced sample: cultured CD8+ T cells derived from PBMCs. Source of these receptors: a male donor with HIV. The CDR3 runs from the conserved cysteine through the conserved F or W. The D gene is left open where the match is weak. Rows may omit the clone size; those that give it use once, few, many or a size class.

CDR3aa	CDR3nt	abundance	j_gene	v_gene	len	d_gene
CASSLESSGSSYEQYF	TGTGCCAGCAGTTTAGAGTCTAGCGGGAGCTCCTACGAGCAGTACTTC	-	TRBJ2-7	TRBV28	16	TRBD2
CASSSLQGFYEQYF	TGTGCCAGCAGCTCCCTACAGGGTTTCTACGAGCAGTACTTC	few	TRBJ2-7	TRBV7-9	14	-
CASSLVAGGKPQHF	TGCGCCAGCAGCTTGGTGGCAGGGGGGAAGCCCCAGCATTTT	-	TRBJ1-5	TRBV5-1	14	TRBD1
CAHQEGGTGAPGDEQYF	TGTGCCCACCAGGAAGGAGGGACAGGGGCGCCGGGGGACGAGCAGTACTTC	-	TRBJ2-7	TRBV10-3	17	TRBD1
CASSADREDNEQFF	TGTGCCAGCAGTGCCGACAGGGAGGACAATGAGCAGTTCTTC	-	TRBJ2-1	TRBV2	14	-
CASSIMSDNEQFF	TGTGCCAGTAGTATTATGTCCGACAATGAGCAGTTCTTC	once	TRBJ2-1	TRBV19	13	-
CASSYRQGEYNEQFF	TGTGCCAGCAGTTACCGACAGGGCGAATACAATGAGCAGTTCTTC	-	TRBJ2-1	TRBV6-5	15	TRBD1
CASIPGPNGYEQYF	TGTGCCAGCATCCCAGGACCCAACGGCTACGAGCAGTACTTC	-	TRBJ2-7	TRBV2	14	-
CSAREPNSEFF	TGCAGTGCTAGAGAACCAAACTCGGAGTTCTTC	-	TRBJ2-1	TRBV20-1	11	-
CASSSLGTEAFF	TGTGCCAGCAGCTCCCTAGGCACTGAAGCTTTCTTT	-	TRBJ1-1	TRBV7-6	12	-
CASSSLTSYEQYF	TGTGCCAGCAGCTCACTGACCTCCTACGAGCAGTACTTC	few	TRBJ2-7	TRBV7-9	13	-
CASSSTGGGRETQYF	TGTGCCAGCAGTTCAACAGGTGGAGGGAGAGAGACCCAGTACTTC	-	TRBJ2-5	TRBV28	15	-
CASSRGLAGGEQFF	TGTGCCAGCAGCCGGGGACTAGCGGGAGGTGAGCAGTTCTTC	-	TRBJ2-1	TRBV28	14	TRBD2
CASQEWLSGANVLTF	TGTGCCAGCCAGGAGTGGTTGTCTGGGGCCAACGTCCTGACTTTC	-	TRBJ2-6	TRBV28	15	-
CASSTAGRTYNEQFF	TGTGCCAGCAGCACCGCGGGTCGGACCTACAATGAGCAGTTCTTC	-	TRBJ2-1	TRBV11-1	15	-
CASSLEVVSSYEQYF	TGCGCCAGCAGCTTGGAGGTCGTTTCCTCCTACGAGCAGTACTTC	-	TRBJ2-7	TRBV5-1	15	-
CASSAGTYGYTF	TGTGCCAGCAGCGCGGGTACTTATGGCTACACCTTC	few	TRBJ1-2	TRBV5-6	12	-
CATSPTIPRTDTQYF	TGTGCCACCAGCCCTACGATCCCTCGGACAGATACGCAGTATTTT	-	TRBJ2-3	TRBV15	15	-
CASSQDFYQDRAMNTEAFF	TGCGCCAGCAGCCAAGATTTTTATCAGGACAGGGCTATGAACACTGAAGCTTTCTTT	-	TRBJ1-1	TRBV4-3	19	TRBD1
CASSLVGDEQYF	TGTGCCAGCAGCTTAGTTGGGGACGAGCAGTACTTC	few	TRBJ2-7	TRBV7-2	12	-
CASSLDRVAYNSPLHF	TGTGCCAGCAGCTTGGACAGGGTAGCCTATAATTCACCCCTCCACTTT	few	TRBJ1-6	TRBV7-9	16	TRBD1
CASSSLGQEGDTQYF	TGTGCCAGCAGTTCCCTGGGACAGGAAGGAGATACGCAGTATTTT	-	TRBJ2-3	TRBV28	15	TRBD1
CAISENLGVTGELFF	TGTGCCATCAGTGAAAATCTAGGCGTTACCGGGGAGCTGTTTTTT	-	TRBJ2-2	TRBV10-3	15	-
CASPAASGRHYNEQFF	TGTGCCAGTCCCGCGGCTAGCGGGAGACACTACAATGAGCAGTTCTTC	-	TRBJ2-1	TRBV14	16	TRBD2
CATRAGANVLTF	TGTGCCACCCGGGCTGGGGCCAACGTCCTGACTTTC	-	TRBJ2-6	TRBV6-5	12	-
CASSYGTGGGEQFF	TGTGCCAGCAGTTATGGGACAGGGGGCGGTGAGCAGTTCTTC	-	TRBJ2-1	TRBV6-5	14	TRBD1
CASSEQAYEQYF	TGTGCCAGCAGTGAACAGGCCTACGAGCAGTACTTC	few	TRBJ2-7	TRBV6-1	12	-
CASSPPETANTGELFF	TGTGCCAGCTCACCACCAGAGACGGCGAACACCGGGGAGCTGTTTTTT	-	TRBJ2-2	TRBV18	16	-
CASSSAGIDQETQYF	TGTGCCAGCAGCTCCGCCGGGATAGATCAAGAGACCCAGTACTTC	once	TRBJ2-5	TRBV9	15	-
CASSVGEAGYNSPLHF	TGTGCCAGCAGCGTAGGGGAGGCTGGGTATAATTCACCCCTCCACTTT	-	TRBJ1-6	TRBV9	16	-
CASSLGFSYEQYF	TGTGCCAGCAGCTTGGGGTTCTCCTACGAGCAGTACTTC	-	TRBJ2-7	TRBV7-8	13	-
CASSEADTSTDTQYF	TGTGCCAGCAGCGAGGCGGATACTAGCACAGATACGCAGTATTTT	-	TRBJ2-3	TRBV9	15	-
CASSPIQAISNTEAFF	TGTGCCAGCTCACCAATCCAGGCGATATCGAACACTGAAGCTTTCTTT	-	TRBJ1-1	TRBV18	16	-
CASSLQGARDTQYF	TGTGCCAGCAGCTTACAGGGGGCTAGGGATACGCAGTATTTT	-	TRBJ2-3	TRBV7-2	14	TRBD1
CASSLAPRGHEQYF	TGTGCCAGCAGCTTGGCACCTAGGGGGCACGAGCAGTACTTC	-	TRBJ2-7	TRBV5-6	14	TRBD1
CASSFLTGPSYEQYF	TGCGCCAGCAGCTTTCTGACGGGACCCTCCTACGAGCAGTACTTC	few	TRBJ2-7	TRBV5-1	15	-
CASSQGVSDIQYF	TGCGCCAGCAGCCAAGGGGTGTCGGACATTCAGTACTTC	-	TRBJ2-4	TRBV4-3	13	-
CASSYTGQGNTEAFF	TGTGCCAGCAGTTACACGGGACAGGGGAACACTGAAGCTTTCTTT	-	TRBJ1-1	TRBV6-5	15	TRBD1
CASSSHRSGGAVTGELFF	TGTGCCAGCAGCTCACATCGTAGCGGGGGGGCGGTCACCGGGGAGCTGTTTTTT	-	TRBJ2-2	TRBV11-2	18	TRBD2
CASSKPLGFNEQFF	TGTGCCAGCAGTAAACCTCTAGGATTCAATGAGCAGTTCTTC	-	TRBJ2-1	TRBV28	14	-
CASSEAWDTNTGELFF	TGCGCCAGCAGTGAGGCCTGGGACACGAACACCGGGGAGCTGTTTTTT	-	TRBJ2-2	TRBV10-1	16	-
CATSRLTGAQETQYF	TGTGCCACCAGCAGATTAACAGGGGCTCAAGAGACCCAGTACTTC	-	TRBJ2-5	TRBV15	15	TRBD1
CASGTGADTEAFF	TGTGCCAGCGGGACAGGGGCAGACACTGAAGCTTTCTTT	-	TRBJ1-1	TRBV6-6	13	TRBD1
CASSPVDLSYNSPLHF	TGCGCCAGCAGCCCAGTCGACCTCTCGTATAATTCACCCCTCCACTTT	-	TRBJ1-6	TRBV5-1	16	-
CASSLDGTLDEQFF	TGTGCCAGCAGCCTGGATGGGACATTGGATGAGCAGTTCTTC	once	TRBJ2-1	TRBV7-2	14	-
CASGREYEQYF	TGTGCCAGCGGGCGAGAATACGAGCAGTACTTC	few	TRBJ2-7	TRBV27	11	-
CASSSGTGDVAFF	TGCGCCAGCAGCTCCGGGACAGGGGATGTAGCTTTCTTT	few	TRBJ1-1	TRBV5-1	13	TRBD1
CASSLYYSYEQYF	TGTGCCAGCAGCTTGTATTACAGTTACGAGCAGTACTTC	-	TRBJ2-7	TRBV5-5	13	-
CASSSLGTEPYEQYF	TGTGCCAGCAGTTCCCTCGGGACCGAACCCTACGAGCAGTACTTC	-	TRBJ2-7	TRBV28	15	-